This T cell receptor (beta chain) derives from a study of T-cell reconstitution after alpha-beta-depleted transplantation in children. Unique molecular identifiers were used in preparing the TCRbeta library. TCRdb re-called the PCR reads with MiXCR, one entry per CDR3 protein. The data contain 900,000 or so distinct CDR3 sequences, 15% to 20% of them singletons. The study's findings and limits: In patients about two months after transplant, alpha-beta T cells reportedly arose from several hundred expanded graft clones. After transplant, high TCRbeta diversity at day 60 in some patients arose from surviving recipient T cells and thymic progenitors. At one year after transplant, newly produced T cells mostly accounted for T-cell counts and diversity.

This clonotype was found a few times. Its antigen is unknown. V lost 0 bases and J lost 3, with 13 bases in between. Germline V gene lookup returns CDR1 SGHRS and CDR2 YFSETQ. This CDR3 is built from 15 residues. The clonotype originates from a male patient between 10 and 17 years old who had a stem cell transplant for acute lymphoblastic leukemia, so the T cells may come from the graft donor. Source: PBMCs, mostly from graft donor cells, taken 360 days after TCRalphabeta/CD19-depleted stem cell transplant. This chain connects TRBV5-1 to TRBJ2-7, with a possible D match to TRBD1 (5 bases). Here the CDR3 reads CASSLGWGEIYEQYF. CDR3 coding DNA: TGCGCCAGCAGCTTGGGATGGGGCGAAATCTACGAGCAGTACTTC.